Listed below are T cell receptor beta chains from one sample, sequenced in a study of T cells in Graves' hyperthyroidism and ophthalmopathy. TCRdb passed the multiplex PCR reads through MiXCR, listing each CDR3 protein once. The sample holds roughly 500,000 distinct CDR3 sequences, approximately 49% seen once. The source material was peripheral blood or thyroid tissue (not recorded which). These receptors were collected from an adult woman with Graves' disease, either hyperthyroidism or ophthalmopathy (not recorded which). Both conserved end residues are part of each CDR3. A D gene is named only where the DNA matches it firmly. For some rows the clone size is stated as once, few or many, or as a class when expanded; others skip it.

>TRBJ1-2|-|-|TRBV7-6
TGTGCCAGCAGCGGGTTTCAGGGGAGCTATGGCTACACCTTC
CASSGFQGSYGYTF
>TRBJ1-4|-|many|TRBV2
TGTGCCAGCAGTGTCCGGGACACGTCTGAAAAACTGTTTTTT
CASSVRDTSEKLFF
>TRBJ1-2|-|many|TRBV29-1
TGCAGCGTTGCGTCAGGGGAGGGTGGCTACACCTTC
CSVASGEGGYTF
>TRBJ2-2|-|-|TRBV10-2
TGCGCTAGCAAGGCGGGGCTCGCCACCGGGGAGCTGTTTTTT
CASKAGLATGELFF
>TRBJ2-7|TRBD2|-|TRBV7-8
TGTGCCAGTAGTATCCGGACTAGCGGGCCCTACGAGCAGTACTTC
CASSIRTSGPYEQYF
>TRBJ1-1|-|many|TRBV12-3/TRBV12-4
TGTGCCAGCAGTTTGAGGGCAGGGAGCAACACTGAAGCTTTCTTT
CASSLRAGSNTEAFF
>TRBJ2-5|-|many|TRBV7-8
TGTGCCAGCAGCTTACGTCGACAGCAAGAGACCCAGTACTTC
CASSLRRQQETQYF
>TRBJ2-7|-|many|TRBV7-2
TGTGCCAGCAGCTTAGCTAGTTCCTACGAGCAGTACTTC
CASSLASSYEQYF
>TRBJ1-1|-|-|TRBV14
TGTGCCAGCAGCCTATTCAAAACGTCATCTGAAGCTTTCTTT
CASSLFKTSSEAFF
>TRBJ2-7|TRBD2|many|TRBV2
TGTGCCGGCTCACTAGCGGCCTCCTACGAGCAGTACTTC
CAGSLAASYEQYF
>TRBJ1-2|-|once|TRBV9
TGTGCCAGCAGCCCCTCTCTTCAAAGCTATGGCTACACCTTC
CASSPSLQSYGYTF
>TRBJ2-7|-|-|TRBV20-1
TGCAGTGCTAGAGATCGAAAGGACAGCTACGAGCAGTACTTC
CSARDRKDSYEQYF
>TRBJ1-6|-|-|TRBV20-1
TGCAGTGCTAGAGATCCCCCTTCACCCCTCCACTTT
CSARDPPSPLHF
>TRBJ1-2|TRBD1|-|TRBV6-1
TGTGCCAGCAGTTACTCGACCGGGACAGATTATGGCTACACCTTC
CASSYSTGTDYGYTF
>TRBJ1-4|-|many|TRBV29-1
TGCAGCGCCCTGAGCGGACGGGAGGAAAAACTGTTTTTT
CSALSGREEKLFF
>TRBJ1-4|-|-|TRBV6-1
TGTGCCAGCAAAAGAGGTCGGGCCTATGAAAAACTGTTTTTT
CASKRGRAYEKLFF
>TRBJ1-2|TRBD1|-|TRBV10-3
TGTGCCATCAGGGCCGGGACAGGCGCTAACTATGGCTACACCTTC
CAIRAGTGANYGYTF
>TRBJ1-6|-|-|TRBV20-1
TGCAGTGCTAGAGCCAGAACAAGAGGCTCCCCGAGCTCCTATAATTCACCCCTCCACTTT
CSARARTRGSPSSYNSPLHF
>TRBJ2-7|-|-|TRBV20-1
TGCAGTGCCAGAACCACAGGGAACGAGCAGTACTTC
CSARTTGNEQYF
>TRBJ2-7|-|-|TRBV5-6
TGTGCCAGCAGCTTGGCCGGCGGCCCATCCTACGAGCAGTACTTC
CASSLAGGPSYEQYF
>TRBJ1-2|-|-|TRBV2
TGTGCCAGCAGTGAAGCGGTCCTCCAGGGAAACTATGGCTACACCTTC
CASSEAVLQGNYGYTF
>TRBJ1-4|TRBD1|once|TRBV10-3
TGTGCCATCAGTGATGGGACAGGGGGCGAAAAACTGTTTTTT
CAISDGTGGEKLFF
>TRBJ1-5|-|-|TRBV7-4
TGCGCCAGCAGCCAGGAACAGGGTTATCAGCCCCAGCATTTT
CASSQEQGYQPQHF
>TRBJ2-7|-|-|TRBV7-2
TGTGCCAGCAGCTTATTTCTCGAGCAGTACTTC
CASSLFLEQYF
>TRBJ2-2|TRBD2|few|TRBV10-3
TGTGCCATCAGTGCTATAAGCGGGAGAAAGGTTGCCGGGGAGCTGTTTTTT
CAISAISGRKVAGELFF
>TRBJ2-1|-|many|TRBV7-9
TGTGCCAGCAGACCAAGACCGGGGTTGACCTACAATGAGCAGTTCTTC
CASRPRPGLTYNEQFF
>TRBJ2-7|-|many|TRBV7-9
TGTGCCAGCAGCTTAGCTCTGGGGGGAGGCTACGAGCAGTACTTC
CASSLALGGGYEQYF
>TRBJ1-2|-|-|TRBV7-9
TGTGCCAGCAGCTTTATAGGGCTAGCTAACTATGGCTACACCTTC
CASSFIGLANYGYTF
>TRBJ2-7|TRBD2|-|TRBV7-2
TGTGCCAGCAGCTTAGGCGGACTAGCGCACTACGAGCAGTACTTC
CASSLGGLAHYEQYF
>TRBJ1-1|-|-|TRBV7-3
TGTGCCAGCAGCCCAAACGGGGGCACTGAAGCTTTCTTT
CASSPNGGTEAFF
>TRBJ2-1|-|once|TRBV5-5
TGTGCCAGCACCGTTGCAGCGAGGGGCTCCTACAATGAGCAGTTCTTC
CASTVAARGSYNEQFF
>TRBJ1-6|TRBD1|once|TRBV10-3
TGTGCCATGGGGACAGGCGACTCCTATAATTCACCCCTCCACTTT
CAMGTGDSYNSPLHF
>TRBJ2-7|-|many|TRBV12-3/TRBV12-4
TGTGCCAGCAGCCTCGGGCTAGCGAATACCTACGAGCAGTACTTC
CASSLGLANTYEQYF
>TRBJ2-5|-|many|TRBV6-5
TGTGCCAGCAGTAGGGGCAGGTACCAAGAGACCCAGTACTTC
CASSRGRYQETQYF
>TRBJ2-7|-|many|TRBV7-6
TGTGCCAGCAGCCGCTCACAGGGTTACGAGCAGTACTTC
CASSRSQGYEQYF
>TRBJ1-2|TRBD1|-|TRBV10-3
TGTGCCATCAGTGAGTCGGTCCAAAACAGGGGAATTAACTATGGCTACACCTTC
CAISESVQNRGINYGYTF
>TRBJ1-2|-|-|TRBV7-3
TGTGCCAGCAGCCCCGGGGGAGGCCTAACTGGTCATGGCTACACCTTC
CASSPGGGLTGHGYTF
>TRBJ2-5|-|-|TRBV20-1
TGCAGTGCTTATACCCGGGCCCAAGAGACCCAGTACTTC
CSAYTRAQETQYF
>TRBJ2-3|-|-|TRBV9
TGTGCCAGCAGCCCCGACCACACAGATACGCAGTATTTT
CASSPDHTDTQYF
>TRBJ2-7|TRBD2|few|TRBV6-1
TGTGCCAGCAGTGAACGGGGGGTTTCGGCCTACGAGCAGTACTTC
CASSERGVSAYEQYF
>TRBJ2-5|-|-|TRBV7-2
TGTGCCAGCAGCCTCACACGGGGGACCCAGTACTTC
CASSLTRGTQYF
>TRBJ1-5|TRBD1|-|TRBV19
TGTGCCAGTAGTAAGACGTTGGACAGGGACGATCAGCCCCAGCATTTT
CASSKTLDRDDQPQHF
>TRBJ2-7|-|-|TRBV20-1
TGCAGTGCTTATACCCGGGACACTTCCGGGGAGCAGTACTTC
CSAYTRDTSGEQYF
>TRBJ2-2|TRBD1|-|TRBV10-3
TGTGCCATCAGTTCCGGGACAGGGATTTACACCGGGGAGCTGTTTTTT
CAISSGTGIYTGELFF
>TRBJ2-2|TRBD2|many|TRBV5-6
TGTGCCAGCACCCCGGGACTAGCAACCGGGGAGCTGTTTTTT
CASTPGLATGELFF
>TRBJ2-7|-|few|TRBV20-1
TGCAGTGCTAGCAAGCGGAACTACGAGCAGTACTTC
CSASKRNYEQYF
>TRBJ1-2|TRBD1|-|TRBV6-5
TGTGCCAGCAGGACAGGGAGCTCTAACTATGGCTACACCTTC
CASRTGSSNYGYTF
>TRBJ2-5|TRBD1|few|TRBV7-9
TGTGCCAGCAGCTTAGACGGACAGGGAGGAGAGACCCAGTACTTC
CASSLDGQGGETQYF
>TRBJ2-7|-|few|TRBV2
TGTGCCAGCCTCCCTGACTTGGGCACCTACGAGCAGTACTTC
CASLPDLGTYEQYF
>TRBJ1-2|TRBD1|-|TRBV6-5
TGTGCCAGCAGTCCTCGTGGGACAGACTATGGCTACACCTTC
CASSPRGTDYGYTF
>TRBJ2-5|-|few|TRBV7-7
TGTGCTAGCAGCTTAGCTCCTGCAGGGTTGGGCGAGACCCAGTACTTC
CASSLAPAGLGETQYF
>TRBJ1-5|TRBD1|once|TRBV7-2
TGTGCCAGCAGCGCACAACAGGGGTTCCGGCAGCCCCAGCATTTT
CASSAQQGFRQPQHF
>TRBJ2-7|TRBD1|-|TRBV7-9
TGCGCCAGCAGCCAAGATCAGGGACAGTCGTACGAGCAGTACTTC
CASSQDQGQSYEQYF